This entry lists 22 T cell receptor beta chains sequenced from one sample in a study of cytomegalovirus exposure and HLA in healthy donors. The study ran its PCR with 60 Vbeta and 13 Jbeta primers. Method: immunoSEQ multiplex PCR; TCRdb's copy keeps in-frame clones and lacks some. Counted here are around 99,000 clones, around 73% occurring once; the ten biggest clones make up roughly 8%. The sample consisted of PBMCs. These receptors came from a man aged 25-45 years in good health and CMV-seronegative.

The rearrangement links TRBV11-3 to TRBJ2-2; D perhaps matches TRBD1 (6 bases). From germline, CDR1 is SGHNT and CDR2 YENEEA. This CDR3 has 14 amino acids. Trimming removed 3 bases from V and 3 bases from J, with 8 bases in between. The CDR3: CASSLYRDTGELFF. The DNA of the CDR3 is TGTGCCAGCAGCTTGTACAGGGACACCGGGGAGCTGTTTTTT.

The chain carries TRBV9 and TRBJ2-4, with D possibly TRBD2 on 6 matching bases. Trimming shortened V by 2 bases and J by 5 bases, and 14 bases separated the two germline ends. Looked up from germline, CDR1 is SGDLS and CDR2 is YYNGEE. CDR3 length: 15 amino acids. CDR3 nucleotide sequence: TGTGCCAGCAGCGTTAAGGGACGCGGGGAAAACATTCAGTACTTC. It is translated as CASSVKGRGENIQYF.

The sample holds a few counts of this clone. The rearrangement links TRBV6-5 to TRBJ1-3; D uncertain. The V gene's germline CDR1 is MNHEY and CDR2 SVGAGI. The length of the CDR3 is 12 residues. The germline V and J ends were trimmed by 7 bases and 0 bases, with 4 bases remaining between them. CDR3 sequence: CASTNSGNTIYF. The CDR3 coding sequence is TGTGCCAGCACAAACTCTGGAAACACCATATATTTT.

This clone was detected a few times. V usage is TRBV19 and J usage is TRBJ2-1, with 8 bases lining up with TRBD1. The V gene's germline CDR1 is LNHDA and CDR2 SQIVND (reference sequence). Trimming took 5 bases from V and 5 from J; bases not matched to a gene: 5. The CDR3 totals 14 residues. CDR3 protein: CASSPRTGHNEQFF. The CDR3 DNA reads as TGTGCCAGTAGTCCCCGGACAGGGCACAATGAGCAGTTCTTC.

The rearrangement joins TRBV9 to TRBJ1-6, with 9 bases lining up with TRBD1. The trim removed 3 bases at V and 8 bases at J, leaving 9 bases unmatched. The CDR3 has 16 amino acids. Germline V gene sequence: CDR1 SGDLS, CDR2 YYNGEE. The CDR3 DNA reads TGTGCCAGCAGCGCCAGGGGACAGGGTCCAGATTCACCCCTCCACTTT. As protein: CASSARGQGPDSPLHF.

This chain uses TRBV7-9 with TRBJ1-5, with 7 bases lining up with TRBD1. J lost 2 bases, V lost 5 bases, and 6 bases had no gene match. The CDR3 has 15 residues. Germline CDR1 is SEHNR and CDR2 is FQNEAQ (reference sequence). CDR3 bases: TGTGCCAGCAGCGGCCGACAGGGAGGCAATCAGCCCCAGCATTTT. This codes for CASSGRQGGNQPQHF.

A few counts support this clone. The chain uses TRBV7-7 and TRBJ2-5, with 8 bases fitting TRBD2. V gave up 5 bases and J gave up 3 bases; unmatched junction bases: 5. Germline V gene sequence: CDR1 SSHAT, CDR2 FNYEAQ (reference sequence). The CDR3 totals 14 residues. The CDR3: CASSPVGREETQYF. Here the CDR3 DNA reads TGTGCCAGCAGCCCTGTCGGGAGGGAAGAGACCCAGTACTTC.

The chain combines TRBV6-5 with TRBJ2-7, with TRBD1 identical over 10 bases. CDR1 and CDR2 from the germline V gene are MNHEY and SVGAGI. The CDR3 consists of 15 residues. The ends lost 5 bases at V and 0 bases at J; junction bases unmatched: 4. The CDR3 DNA follows: TGTGCCAGCAGTCAGAGGACAGGGGGCTCCTACGAGCAGTACTTC. Translating gives CASSQRTGGSYEQYF.

This chain joins TRBV6-4 and TRBJ2-3, with 10 positions matching TRBD2. The CDR3 extends over 15 amino acids. V trimming: 4 bases; J trimming: 2 bases; junction bases outside the gene matches: 3. The V gene's germline CDR1 is MRHNA and CDR2 SNTAGT. CDR3: CASSAGLATTDTQYF. CDR3 DNA: TGTGCCAGCAGTGCGGGACTAGCGACCACAGATACGCAGTATTTT.

The chain uses TRBV27 and TRBJ2-7; 16 bases fit TRBD2. Germline V CDR1 and CDR2: MNHEY, SMNVEV (reference sequence). V gave up 5 bases and J gave up 3 bases; unmatched junction bases: 13. This CDR3 has 19 amino acids. The CDR3 nucleotides are TGTGCCAGCAGTCCCGGGACTAGCGGGAGGGCCGTCGGTGGCTACGAGCAGTACTTC. Protein: CASSPGTSGRAVGGYEQYF.

This sequence joins TRBV7-9 and TRBJ2-7, with TRBD1 as a possible D gene (5 bases). This CDR3 contains 14 residues. Trimming removed 1 base from V and 4 bases from J, with 11 bases in between. Germline CDR1 SEHNR, CDR2 FQNEAQ (reference sequence). The CDR3 protein is CASSLGTTEYEQYF. CDR3 coding DNA: TGTGCCAGCAGCTTAGGGACAACTGAGTACGAGCAGTACTTC.

The rearrangement joins TRBV28 to TRBJ1-5; unclear D gene. The CDR3 is 14 residues long. V lost 2 bases to trimming and J lost 4 bases, with 9 bases between them. The germline gives CDR1 MDHEN, CDR2 SYDVKM. The CDR3 region is CASSLPFLNQPQHF. Written as DNA, the CDR3 is TGTGCCAGCAGTTTACCGTTTCTAAATCAGCCCCAGCATTTT.

V usage is TRBV6-6 and J usage is TRBJ1-5, with 8 bases fitting TRBD1. Trimming took 6 bases from V and 1 from J; bases not matched to a gene: 5. Germline V CDR1 and CDR2: MNHNY, SVGAGI (reference sequence). CDR3 size: 15 residues. CDR3 residues: CASSHRQGSNQPQHF. CDR3 coding DNA: TGTGCCAGCAGCCACAGACAGGGGAGCAATCAGCCCCAGCATTTT.

This clone was recorded once. The chain has TRBV7-9 and TRBJ1-4; 10 bases agree with TRBD1. This CDR3 is built from 16 residues. CDR1 SEHNR and CDR2 FQNEAQ come from the germline V gene (reference sequence). V trimming: 5 bases; J trimming: 0 bases; junction bases outside the gene matches: 3. CDR3 protein: CASSRTGGATNEKLFF. In DNA, the CDR3 is TGTGCCAGCAGCCGGACAGGGGGTGCAACTAATGAAAAACTGTTTTTT.

V usage is TRBV7-9 and J usage is TRBJ1-4, with D uncertain. The CDR3 has 13 amino acids. Germline values: CDR1 SEHNR, CDR2 FQNEAQ (reference sequence). Trimming stripped 2 bases from V and 3 bases from J, with 4 bases between. The CDR3 nucleotides are TGTGCCAGCAGCTTATACTCTAATGAAAAACTGTTTTTT. Protein product: CASSLYSNEKLFF.

This chain connects TRBV28 to TRBJ2-5; the match to TRBD1 covers 11 bases. Trimming cost V 5 bases and J 1 base; bases outside gene matches: 9. From germline, CDR1 is MDHEN and CDR2 SYDVKM. There are 17 residues in the CDR3. The CDR3 DNA follows: TGTGCCAGCAGTCCCCTCGGACAGGGGGCGCCCCAAGAGACCCAGTACTTC. Protein: CASSPLGQGAPQETQYF.

V is TRBV27 and J is TRBJ1-1; 7 bases are a match to TRBD1. This CDR3 has 15 amino acids. Per the germline V gene, CDR1 is MNHEY and CDR2 is SMNVEV (reference sequence). The V segment lost 3 bases and the J segment 1 base; nucleotides outside the gene matches: 5. Here the CDR3 reads CASSLLDRRNTEAFF. The CDR3 coding sequence is TGTGCCAGCAGTTTGTTGGACAGGCGGAACACTGAAGCTTTCTTT.

Only a few counts were recorded for this clone. The J gene is TRBJ1-5, the V gene TRBV6-6; D is undetermined. V lost 5 bases to trimming and J lost 5 bases, with 10 bases between them. CDR3 length: 13 amino acids. Germline assignment: CDR1 MNHNY and CDR2 SVGAGI (reference sequence). The CDR3 DNA reads as TGTGCCAGCAGTAGAGAGACTCATCAGCCCCAGCATTTT. The encoded protein is CASSRETHQPQHF.

V usage is TRBV5-4 and J usage is TRBJ2-7; TRBD1 aligns across 12 bases. There are 15 residues in the CDR3. V lost 4 bases, J lost 2 bases, and 4 bases stayed unmatched. Germline-derived CDR1 and CDR2 are SGHNT and YYREEE (reference sequence). This chain's CDR3 is CASSPGTGGTYEQYF. The DNA for the CDR3 is TGTGCCAGCAGCCCCGGGACAGGGGGCACCTACGAGCAGTACTTC.

This clone was observed a few times. This chain joins TRBV6-1 and TRBJ1-3; the D is unclear. The CDR3 consists of 14 residues. V shed 7 bases and J shed 3 bases, with 13 bases lying between them. Per germline, CDR1 MNHNS and CDR2 SASEGT. The CDR3 DNA follows: TGTGCCAGCACGGCGGGGTTTAATGGAAACACCATATATTTT. As protein: CASTAGFNGNTIYF.

This rearrangement joins TRBV27 to TRBJ2-1, with 7 bases identical to TRBD2. Per germline, CDR1 MNHEY and CDR2 SMNVEV (reference sequence). The CDR3 consists of 15 residues. The ends lost 3 bases at V and 2 bases at J; junction bases unmatched: 4. The CDR3 sequence: CASSLGAGAYNEQFF. DNA for the CDR3: TGTGCCAGCAGTTTGGGCGCGGGGGCCTACAATGAGCAGTTCTTC.

The J gene is TRBJ1-2, the V gene TRBV28, with unresolved D. The length of the CDR3 is 13 residues. Germline V gene sequence: CDR1 MDHEN, CDR2 SYDVKM. Trimming stripped 8 bases from V and 2 bases from J, with 12 bases between. CDR3 region: CASRLAGNYGYTF. The DNA of the CDR3 is TGTGCCAGCCGCTTGGCGGGCAACTATGGCTACACCTTC.